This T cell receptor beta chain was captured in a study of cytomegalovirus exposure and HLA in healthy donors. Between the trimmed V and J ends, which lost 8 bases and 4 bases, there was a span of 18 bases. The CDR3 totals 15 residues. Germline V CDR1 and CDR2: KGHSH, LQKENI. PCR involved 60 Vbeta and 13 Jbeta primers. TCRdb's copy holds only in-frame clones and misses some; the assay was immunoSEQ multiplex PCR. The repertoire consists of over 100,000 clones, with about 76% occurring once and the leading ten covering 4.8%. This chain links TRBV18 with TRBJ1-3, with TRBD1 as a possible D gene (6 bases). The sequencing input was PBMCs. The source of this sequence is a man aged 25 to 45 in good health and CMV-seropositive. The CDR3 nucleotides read TGTGCCAGCCCCAAGTCAGCAGGGGTCGGAAACACCATATATTTT. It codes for CASPKSAGVGNTIYF.